The 9 T cell receptor beta chains reported below all come from one sample, sequenced in a study of T cells in Graves' hyperthyroidism and ophthalmopathy. RNA transcripts provided the source from which TCR beta CDR3 regions were amplified. The TCR CDR3 first-round RT-PCR relied on the HTBI primer set. TCRdb reanalysed the multiplex PCR reads using MiXCR and keeps one entry per CDR3 protein. The sample holds hundreds of thousands of distinct CDR3 sequences, 45% seen once. Material: peripheral blood or thyroid tissue (not recorded which). These TCRs come from an adult man with Graves' disease, either hyperthyroidism or ophthalmopathy (not recorded which).

This clonotype was seen a handful of times. The V and J genes are TRBV10-2 and TRBJ1-2; 8 bases are shared with TRBD1. This CDR3 is built from 14 residues. CDR1 is WSHSY, CDR2 SAAADI, per germline. The V gene end was trimmed by 6 bases and the J gene end by 4 bases; junction bases not matched to a gene: 7. CDR3 sequence: CASRESGGAYGYTF. As DNA, the CDR3 is TGCGCCAGCAGGGAATCAGGGGGCGCCTATGGCTACACCTTC.

This chain links TRBV5-1 with TRBJ1-4; 9 bases map to TRBD1. Germline V gives CDR1 SGHRS, CDR2 YFSETQ. The CDR3 extends over 15 amino acids. Trimming cost V 4 bases and J 5 bases; bases outside gene matches: 6. For the CDR3, the DNA is TGCGCCAGCAGCGACCGAGACAGGGGGAATGAAAAACTGTTTTTT. It yields the protein CASSDRDRGNEKLFF.

Concerning this clonotype: One junction end disagrees with the germline gene, perhaps due to a read error. The rearrangement joins TRBV6-5 to TRBJ1-1; TRBD1 aligns across 7 bases. The germline gives CDR1 MNHEY, CDR2 SVGAGI. The CDR3 totals 14 residues. The CDR3 region is CASSYRDSYTEALF. Written as DNA, the CDR3 is TGTGCCAGCAGTTATCGGGACAGCTACACTGAAGCTCTCTTT.

This clonotype came up many times. The V gene is TRBV25-1, the J gene TRBJ2-5; D is uncertain. CDR1 is MGHDK, CDR2 SYGVNS, per germline. Trimming pared 3 bases from V and 0 bases from J, leaving 11 bases between. This CDR3 region has 15 residues. CDR3 loop: CASSDPEWYQETQYF. The DNA for the CDR3 is TGTGCCAGCAGTGATCCGGAGTGGTACCAAGAGACCCAGTACTTC.

The gene calls are TRBV19 and TRBJ2-5; 8 positions match TRBD1. This CDR3 comprises 15 residues. J was trimmed by 1 base and V by 5 bases; bases with no gene match: 6. CDR1 LNHDA and CDR2 SQIVND come from the germline V gene (reference sequence). CDR3 sequence: CASSRTGRFQETQYF. As DNA, the CDR3 is TGTGCCAGTAGTCGGACAGGGAGATTCCAAGAGACCCAGTACTTC.

About this clonotype itself: One end of the junction fails to match germline, which may point to a read error. The chain carries TRBV7-8 and TRBJ1-2; D remains ambiguous. The germline gives CDR1 SGHVS, CDR2 FQNEAQ. The CDR3 runs 15 residues. The CDR3 region is CASSSQPPDWWGYTF. The CDR3 DNA sequence: TGCGCCAGCAGCTCCCAGCCTCCGGACTGGTGGGGCTACACCTTC. Variable domain in full (rest from reference TRBV7-8 and TRBJ1-2): GAGVSQSPRYKVAKRGQDVALRCDPISGHVSLFWYQQALGQGPEFLTYFQNEAQLDKSGLPSDRFFAERPEGSVSTLKIQRTQQEDSAVYLCASSSQPPDWWGYTFGSGTRLTVV.

The CDR3 DNA follows: TGTGCCAGCGGGGCGGGTATAGGCAATCAGCCCCAGCATTTT. Its translation: CASGAGIGNQPQHF. The rearrangement uses TRBV6-1 and TRBJ1-5, with a tentative D call TRBD1 (5 bases). Germline CDR1 reads MNHNS; CDR2 reads SASEGT. The V end lost 8 bases, the J end lost 2 bases, and 13 bases lay between the germline ends. The CDR3 loop spans 14 amino acids.

This clonotype occurred once. V usage is TRBV2 and J usage is TRBJ1-5; 12 positions agree with TRBD1. The ends lost 5 bases at V and 7 bases at J; junction bases unmatched: 6. Germline V gene sequence: CDR1 SNHLY, CDR2 FYNNEI. This CDR3 is 15 amino acids long. As DNA, the CDR3 is TGTGCCAGCAGTCCGGGACAGGGGGCTTGGCAGCCCCAGCATTTT. Translating it yields CASSPGQGAWQPQHF.

Only a few counts were recorded for this clonotype. The rearrangement joins TRBV19 to TRBJ1-5; D unclear. V was shortened by 5 bases and J by 5 bases, with 10 bases between the two germline ends. Looked up from germline, CDR1 is LNHDA and CDR2 is SQIVND (reference sequence). The CDR3 is 13 residues long. The DNA for the CDR3 is TGTGCCAGTAGTCGACACCTAGATCAGCCCCAGCATTTT. Protein: CASSRHLDQPQHF.